One and the same sample provided the 25 T cell receptor beta chains below, sequenced in a study of cytomegalovirus exposure and HLA in healthy donors. The PCR used 60 Vbeta and 13 Jbeta primers. Clones were read by immunoSEQ multiplex PCR, and TCRdb kept only the in-frame ones, dropping some. This sample has some 190,000 clones, with approximately 84% found just once. The sequencing input was PBMCs. Every receptor here comes from a girl between 10 and 17 years old in good health and CMV-seropositive.

There are a few counts of this clone. The rearrangement uses TRBV5-1 and TRBJ2-1, with TRBD2 matching over 8 bases. Germline V gives CDR1 SGHRS, CDR2 YFSETQ. The CDR3 is made up of 17 amino acids. The junction had 10 bases not matched to a gene; V was cut back by 5 bases and J by 0 bases. DNA of the CDR3: TGCGCCAGCAGAAGTACTAGCGGAGTGAGCTCCTACAATGAGCAGTTCTTC. Protein: CASRSTSGVSSYNEQFF.

The gene calls are TRBV11-2 and TRBJ2-5; 10 nucleotides line up with TRBD2. The CDR3 consists of 15 residues. V trimming: 4 bases; J trimming: 0 bases; junction bases outside the gene matches: 2. Looked up from germline, CDR1 is SGHAT and CDR2 is FQNNGV. In DNA, the CDR3 is TGTGCCAGCAGCTCTAGCGGGAGATACCAAGAGACCCAGTACTTC. Amino acids: CASSSSGRYQETQYF.

The gene calls are TRBV4-3 and TRBJ2-7; 8 nucleotides match TRBD2. CDR3 length: 16 residues. V was pared by 0 bases and J by 4 bases, with 8 bases of the junction left unmatched. Germline values: CDR1 LGHNA, CDR2 YSLEER. The CDR3 DNA reads as TGCGCCAGCAGCCAAGATCGGGCTACTAGCGGTTACGAGCAGTACTTC. Protein sequence: CASSQDRATSGYEQYF.

The genes are TRBV6-6 and TRBJ2-3; TRBD2 matches 9 bases. V dropped 8 bases and J dropped 3; count of bases not matched to a gene: 12. This CDR3 is 16 amino acids long. The germline V gene has CDR1 MNHNY and CDR2 SVGAGI (reference sequence). The CDR3 DNA sequence: TGTGCCAGCCAGAACCGGGCTAGCGGGATAACAGATACGCAGTATTTT. Translation gives CASQNRASGITDTQYF.

This clone has a handful of counts. The sample contains more than one DNA sequence encoding this CDR3. The rearrangement links TRBV18 to TRBJ2-5, with D tentatively TRBD2 (5 bases). This CDR3 has 13 amino acids. The ends were cut back, 3 bases at V and 5 bases at J, with 10 bases in the middle. The germline gives CDR1 KGHSH, CDR2 LQKENI. CDR3 nucleotides: TGTGCCAGCTCACCCCCGACGGGGGAGACCCAGTACTTC. Protein: CASSPPTGETQYF.

This clone is a singleton in its sample. This chain uses TRBV7-9 with TRBJ2-3; TRBD1 might be the D (5 bases). V lost 4 bases to trimming and J lost 3 bases, with 14 bases between them. The CDR3 covers 15 residues. CDR1 is SEHNR, CDR2 FQNEAQ, per germline (reference sequence). For the CDR3, the DNA is TGTGCCAGCAGCTCGAACTGGGGCAGAACAGATACGCAGTATTTT. This codes for CASSSNWGRTDTQYF.

CDR3 sequence (DNA): TGTGCCAGCAGCGCCGGGACAGGGGACACTGAAGCTTTCTTT. Translation gives CASSAGTGDTEAFF. The V gene is TRBV5-6, the J gene TRBJ1-1, with 10 nucleotides matching TRBD1. Germline V lookup: CDR1 SGHDT, CDR2 YYEEEE. The CDR3 totals 14 residues. Germline trimming cut 4 bases from V and 3 bases from J; bases unmatched to any gene: 3.

The rearrangement links TRBV6-6 to TRBJ2-7; 8 nucleotides match TRBD1. CDR3 length equals 13 residues. Germline trimming cut 2 bases from V and 3 bases from J; bases unmatched to any gene: 0. The germline gives CDR1 MNHNY, CDR2 SVGAGI (reference sequence). CDR3 sequence reads: CASSYTGGYEQYF. The DNA for the CDR3 is TGTGCCAGCAGTTACACAGGGGGCTACGAGCAGTACTTC.

The chain combines TRBV10-3 with TRBJ2-1; 8 bases match TRBD1. Germline trimming cut 7 bases from V and 4 bases from J; bases unmatched to any gene: 15. The CDR3 runs to 17 residues. CDR1 is ENHRY and CDR2 is SYGVKD in the germline V gene. The CDR3 DNA reads TGTGCCATCACTCAACCGGGAGTCAGGGGGCGATACAATGAGCAGTTCTTC. Translation: CAITQPGVRGRYNEQFF.

The genes are TRBV15 and TRBJ1-1; D not resolved. The CDR3 is 16 residues long. V lost 0 bases to trimming and J lost 3 bases, with 14 bases between them. Germline V lookup: CDR1 LNHNV, CDR2 YYDKDF (reference sequence). CDR3 sequence: CATSRDRMGGDTEAFF. The CDR3 DNA reads as TGTGCCACCAGCAGAGATCGAATGGGAGGAGACACTGAAGCTTTCTTT.

The J gene is TRBJ2-1, the V gene TRBV6-5; unclear D gene. CDR3 length: 16 residues. V lost 0 bases, J lost 4 bases, and 13 bases lay in between. From germline, CDR1 is MNHEY and CDR2 SVGAGI. The CDR3 sequence is CASSYSGENPYNEQFF. Here the CDR3 DNA reads TGTGCCAGCAGTTACTCGGGCGAGAACCCGTACAATGAGCAGTTCTTC.

V and J are TRBV7-9 and TRBJ2-7, with 9 bases fitting TRBD1. The CDR3 covers 17 residues. The germline V gene encodes CDR1 SEHNR and CDR2 FQNEAQ (reference sequence). The V gene end was trimmed by 1 base and the J gene end by 0 bases; junction bases not matched to a gene: 7. In DNA form, the CDR3 reads TGTGCCAGCAGCTTAGTAGGGGGACAGGGTAGCTCCTACGAGCAGTACTTC. This gives the protein CASSLVGGQGSSYEQYF.

The rearrangement uses TRBV4-2 and TRBJ1-1; D ambiguous. The germline V gene has CDR1 LGHNA and CDR2 YNFKEQ. V lost 1 base and J 10 bases, leaving 10 bases between the germline ends. The CDR3 sequence is 12 residues long. The DNA for the CDR3 is TGTGCCAGCAGCCAAGCGGGGAAGGGAGCTTTCTTT. Protein sequence: CASSQAGKGAFF.

The chain joins TRBV5-1 to TRBJ2-7; a possible D gene is TRBD2 (5 bases). V was trimmed by 0 bases and J by 0 bases, leaving 13 bases between them. The germline V gene has CDR1 SGHRS and CDR2 YFSETQ. The CDR3 has 16 residues. The CDR3 bases are TGCGCCAGCAGCTTGGCCCCGGAGGTAAGCTCCTACGAGCAGTACTTC. It yields the protein CASSLAPEVSSYEQYF.

J is TRBJ2-1 and V is TRBV7-9; D possibly corresponds to TRBD2 (6 bases). The CDR3 is made up of 16 amino acids. From germline, CDR1 is SEHNR and CDR2 FQNEAQ (reference sequence). The V and J ends lost 1 base and 9 bases respectively, with 19 bases between them. CDR3 amino acids: CASSLVILGGTAEQFF. CDR3 DNA sequence: TGTGCCAGCAGCTTAGTCATCCTTGGCGGGACCGCTGAGCAGTTCTTC.

This clone was seen a few times. V usage is TRBV7-2 and J usage is TRBJ2-1; no reliable D call. The ends were cut back, 5 bases at V and 9 bases at J, with 11 bases in the middle. Germline V lookup: CDR1 SGHTA, CDR2 FQGNSA. The CDR3 is made up of 12 amino acids. CDR3 in amino acids: CASSGHAIEQFF. In DNA, the CDR3 is TGTGCCAGCAGCGGGCACGCCATTGAGCAGTTCTTC.

The chain uses TRBV7-6 and TRBJ2-3; maybe TRBD2 (5 bases). The germline V gene has CDR1 SGHVS and CDR2 FNYEAQ. The CDR3 has 14 residues. V lost 5 bases, J lost 4 bases, and 13 bases lay in between. The DNA for the CDR3 is TGTGCCAGCAGCCCCCTGAGGGTCCCAGATACGCAGTATTTT. Translated, it gives CASSPLRVPDTQYF.

The gene calls are TRBV4-3 and TRBJ1-1; D uncertain. The CDR3 is made up of 15 amino acids. Germline V gives CDR1 LGHNA, CDR2 YSLEER. Between the trimmed V and J ends, which lost 0 bases and 3 bases, there was a span of 11 bases. The CDR3 DNA sequence: TGCGCCAGCAGCCAAGATTCTAGCGGATACACTGAAGCTTTCTTT. It codes for CASSQDSSGYTEAFF.

The V gene is TRBV6-5, the J gene TRBJ2-1; 10 positions match TRBD2. CDR1 and CDR2 (germline): MNHEY, SVGAGI. Losses at the gene ends were 2 bases for V and 9 bases for J; bases not matched to a gene: 10. The CDR3 runs to 16 residues. The chain's CDR3 is CASSYGGLAGEGEQFF. The CDR3 nucleotides are TGTGCCAGCAGTTACGGTGGGCTAGCGGGAGAAGGTGAGCAGTTCTTC.

The gene calls are TRBV4-1 and TRBJ1-2, with D perhaps matching TRBD1 (6 bases). The length of the CDR3 is 17 residues. In germline, CDR1 is MGHRA, CDR2 YSYEKL. Trimming left V 1 base short and J 7 bases short, with 22 bases between. The CDR3 sequence: CASSQGPAGDSPSGYTF. The CDR3 DNA reads as TGCGCCAGCAGCCAAGGGCCGGCAGGGGATAGCCCTTCTGGCTACACCTTC.

The chain has TRBV7-2 and TRBJ2-7; 7 bases agree with TRBD2. The germline gives CDR1 SGHTA, CDR2 FQGNSA. The CDR3 runs to 14 residues. The junction had 9 bases not matched to a gene; V was cut back by 5 bases and J by 5 bases. The CDR3 nucleotides are TGTGCCAGCAGCCCGGCGGGGAGGGTACACGAGCAGTACTTC. As protein: CASSPAGRVHEQYF.

The genes are TRBV18 and TRBJ2-7, with 9 bases fitting TRBD1. V shed 3 bases and J 2 bases; nucleotides not matched to a gene: 5. The CDR3 spans 15 residues. Per germline, CDR1 KGHSH and CDR2 LQKENI. DNA of the CDR3: TGTGCCAGCTCACCTGCCGGGACAGGGACCTACGAGCAGTACTTC. Protein: CASSPAGTGTYEQYF. Filled out from reference TRBV18 and TRBJ2-7, the complete variable domain reads NAGVMQNPRHLVRRRGQEARLRCSPMKGHSHVYWYRQLPEEGLKFMVYLQKENIIDESGMPKERFSAEFPKEGPSILRIQQVVRGDSAAYFCASSPAGTGTYEQYFGPGTRLTVT.

This chain links TRBV4-1 with TRBJ1-1; 9 bases fit TRBD1. The CDR3 contains 15 residues. Germline values: CDR1 MGHRA, CDR2 YSYEKL. Germline trimming cut 2 bases from V and 5 bases from J; bases unmatched to any gene: 6. The CDR3 spells CASSQPTGGGTEAFF. CDR3 in DNA: TGCGCCAGCAGCCAACCGACAGGGGGTGGAACTGAAGCTTTCTTT.

This rearrangement joins TRBV30 to TRBJ2-3; tentatively, D is TRBD2 (6 bases). V gave up 0 bases and J gave up 1 base, with 17 bases separating them. CDR3 length: 17 residues. The germline V gene encodes CDR1 GTSNPN and CDR2 SVGIG (reference sequence). The CDR3 is CAWSVLKGGTGTDTQYF. CDR3 DNA: TGTGCCTGGAGTGTACTTAAGGGCGGGACTGGCACAGATACGCAGTATTTT.

J is TRBJ1-1 and V is TRBV5-4; D is perhaps TRBD1 (5 bases). Germline lookup yields CDR1 SGHNT and CDR2 YYREEE (reference sequence). The CDR3 sequence is 14 residues long. The V and J ends lost 5 bases and 8 bases respectively, with 19 bases between them. CDR3 sequence reads: CASSGTNGAKEAFF. CDR3 nucleotide sequence: TGTGCCAGCAGTGGTACAAATGGGGCAAAGGAAGCTTTCTTT.